This TCR beta chain emerged from a study of identical twins. TCRdb used MiXCR to reprocess the 5' RACE reads, holding one entry per CDR3 protein. The sample has a few hundred thousand distinct CDR3 sequences, 8.5% to 10% seen once. The ends lost 0 bases at V and 1 base at J; junction bases unmatched: 3. The CDR3 covers 16 residues. Germline CDR1 is SEHNR and CDR2 is FQNEAQ (reference sequence). The sequencing input was naive T cells sorted from blood. This chain joins TRBV7-9 and TRBJ1-1; 9 bases agree with TRBD1. The TCR was taken from a woman aged 45-65 years in good health. The CDR3 region has the DNA TGTGCCAGCAGCTTAGCCTGGACAGGGGCGAACACTGAAGCTTTCTTT. The encoded protein is CASSLAWTGANTEAFF. Based on the CDR3 plus reference TRBV7-9 and TRBJ1-1, the full variable domain is DTGVSQNPRHKITKRGQNVTFRCDPISEHNRLYWYRQTLGQGPEFLTYFQNEAQLEKSRLLSDRFSAERPKGSFSTLEIQRTEQGDSAMYLCASSLAWTGANTEAFFGQGTRLTVV.